The clone carrying this TCR beta chain was found a few times. Its antigen remains unidentified. TCRdb re-called the 5' RACE reads through MiXCR, storing one row per CDR3 protein. Among 150,000 to 200,000 distinct CDR3 sequences, about a tenth were seen once, and the ten largest hold around 35%. The data originate from a study of T cells after yellow fever vaccination. Overall study results and limits: Though it reached lower strength, the secondary response hit its peak faster, day 5 versus 15.

The CDR3 spans 13 residues. The germline CDR1 and CDR2 sequences are SQVTM and ANQGSEA. The junction had 3 bases not matched to a gene; V was cut back by 0 bases and J by 4 bases. This specimen was CD8+ T cells sorted from PBMCs, taken 45 days after the yellow fever booster vaccination. J is TRBJ2-7 and V is TRBV29-1; 7 positions agree with TRBD1. The receptor was derived from a man younger than 30 who received the YFV17D yellow fever vaccine. In nucleotides, the CDR3 is TGCAGCGTTGAAGATGGGACAGATTACGAGCAGTACTTC. It is translated as CSVEDGTDYEQYF.